The entry below gives a single T cell receptor beta chain sequence along with its context. Its matching antigen is unknown. Clones were sequenced by immunoSEQ multiplex PCR, and TCRdb holds only the in-frame ones, with some missing. The data contain fewer than 100,000 clones, about 88% of them singletons. The record originates from a study of T cell responses to AZD1222 COVID-19 vaccine. Study as a whole: Researchers grouped second doses given at about 4 or about 12 weeks into one pool.

Study outcomes and limitations: At 160-218 and 743-854, vaccine-associated CD4 TCRs were dominant, and they spanned spike.

From germline, CDR1 is SGHTA and CDR2 FQGTGA. The V end lost 2 bases, the J end lost 2 bases, and 10 bases lay between the germline ends. CDR3 length: 15 residues. This TCR was recovered from an adult in good health. The sample in question was peripheral blood, obtained on day 0 of AZD1222 vaccination. The rearrangement joins TRBV7-3 to TRBJ1-5, with D hard to call. As DNA, the CDR3 is TGTGCCAGCAGCTTACCTCTACGGGGCAATCAGCCCCAGCATTTT. Amino acids: CASSLPLRGNQPQHF.